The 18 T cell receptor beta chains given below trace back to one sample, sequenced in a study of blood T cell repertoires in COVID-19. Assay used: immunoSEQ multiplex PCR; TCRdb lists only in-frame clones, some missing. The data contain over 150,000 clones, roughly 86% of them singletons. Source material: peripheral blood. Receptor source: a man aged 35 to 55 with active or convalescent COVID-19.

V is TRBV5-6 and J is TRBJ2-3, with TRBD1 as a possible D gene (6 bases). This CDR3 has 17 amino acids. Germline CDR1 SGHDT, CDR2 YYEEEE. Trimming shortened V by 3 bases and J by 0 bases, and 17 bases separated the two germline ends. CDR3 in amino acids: CASSWGPTGISTDTQYF. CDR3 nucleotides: TGTGCCAGCAGCTGGGGACCCACAGGGATAAGCACAGATACGCAGTATTTT.

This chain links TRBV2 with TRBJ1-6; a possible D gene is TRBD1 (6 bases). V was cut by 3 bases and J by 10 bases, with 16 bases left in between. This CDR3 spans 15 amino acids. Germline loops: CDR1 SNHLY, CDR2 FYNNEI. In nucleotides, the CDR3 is TGTGCCAGCAGTGAGAGTAGGGGGAATGGGTCACCCCTCCACTTT. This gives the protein CASSESRGNGSPLHF.

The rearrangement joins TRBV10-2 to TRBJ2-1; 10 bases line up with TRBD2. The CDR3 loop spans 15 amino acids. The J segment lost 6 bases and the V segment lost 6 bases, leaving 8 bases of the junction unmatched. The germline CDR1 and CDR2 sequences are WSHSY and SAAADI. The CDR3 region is CASREAGGPGNEQFF. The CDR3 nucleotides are TGCGCCAGCAGAGAAGCGGGGGGGCCGGGCAATGAGCAGTTCTTC.

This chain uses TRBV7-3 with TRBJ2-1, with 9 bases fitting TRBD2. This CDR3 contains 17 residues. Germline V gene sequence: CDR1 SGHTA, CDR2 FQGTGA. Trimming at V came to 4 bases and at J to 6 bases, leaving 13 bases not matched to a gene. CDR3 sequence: CASSSPLGPAGGNEQFF. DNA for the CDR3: TGTGCCAGCAGCTCTCCCCTTGGCCCAGCGGGGGGCAATGAGCAGTTCTTC. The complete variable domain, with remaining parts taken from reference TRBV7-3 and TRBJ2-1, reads GAGVSQTPSNKVTEKGKYVELRCDPISGHTALYWYRQSLGQGPEFLIYFQGTGAADDSGLPNDRFFAVRPEGSVSTLKIQRTERGDSAVYLCASSSPLGPAGGNEQFFGPGTRLTVL.

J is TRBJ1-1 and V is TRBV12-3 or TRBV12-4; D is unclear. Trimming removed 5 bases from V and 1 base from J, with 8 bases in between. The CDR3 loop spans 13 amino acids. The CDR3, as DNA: TGTGCCAGCAGTCGACTGGAGAACACTGAAGCTTTCTTT. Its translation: CASSRLENTEAFF.

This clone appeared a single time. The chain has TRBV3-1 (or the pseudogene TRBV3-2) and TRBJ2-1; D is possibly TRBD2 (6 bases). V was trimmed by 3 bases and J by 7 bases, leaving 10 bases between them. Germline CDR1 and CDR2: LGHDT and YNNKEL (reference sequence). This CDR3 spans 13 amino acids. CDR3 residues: CASSQASGNEQFF. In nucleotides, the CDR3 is TGTGCCAGCAGCCAGGCCAGCGGGAATGAGCAGTTCTTC.

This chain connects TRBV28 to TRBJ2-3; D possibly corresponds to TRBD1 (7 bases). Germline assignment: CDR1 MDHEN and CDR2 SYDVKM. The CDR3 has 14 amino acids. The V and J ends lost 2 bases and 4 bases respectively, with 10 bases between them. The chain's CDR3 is CASSLQGDSDTQYF. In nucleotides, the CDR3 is TGTGCCAGCAGTTTACAGGGGGACTCAGATACGCAGTATTTT. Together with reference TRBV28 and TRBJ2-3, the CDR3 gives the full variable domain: DVKVTQSSRYLVKRTGEKVFLECVQDMDHENMFWYRQDPGLGLRLIYFSYDVKMKEKGDIPEGYSVSREKKERFSLILESASTNQTSMYLCASSLQGDSDTQYFGPGTRLTVL.

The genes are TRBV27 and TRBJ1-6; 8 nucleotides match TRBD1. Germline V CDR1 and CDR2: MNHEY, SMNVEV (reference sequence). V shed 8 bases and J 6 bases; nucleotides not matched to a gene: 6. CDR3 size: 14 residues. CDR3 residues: CASGQGAPNSPLHF. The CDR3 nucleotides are TGTGCCAGCGGCCAGGGGGCGCCTAATTCACCCCTCCACTTT.

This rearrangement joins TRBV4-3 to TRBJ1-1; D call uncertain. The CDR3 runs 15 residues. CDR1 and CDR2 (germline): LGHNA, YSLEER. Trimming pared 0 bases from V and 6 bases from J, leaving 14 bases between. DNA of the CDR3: TGCGCCAGCAGCCAAGATGGCGGCGGCCAGCCTGAAGCTTTCTTT. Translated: CASSQDGGGQPEAFF.

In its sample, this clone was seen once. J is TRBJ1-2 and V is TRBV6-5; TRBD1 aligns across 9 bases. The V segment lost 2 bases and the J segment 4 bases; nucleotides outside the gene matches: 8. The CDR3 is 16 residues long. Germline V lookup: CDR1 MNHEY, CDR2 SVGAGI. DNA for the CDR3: TGTGCCAGCAGTTACACCCCGGGACAGGGTATCTATGGCTACACCTTC. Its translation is CASSYTPGQGIYGYTF.

DNA for the CDR3: TGTGCCAGCAGCCTCCTGCCCCTGGTTCAGGGTGATGAGCAGTTCTTC. Translated: CASSLLPLVQGDEQFF. V and J are TRBV6-6 and TRBJ2-1; tentative D call: TRBD1 (5 bases). Trimming took off 6 bases at V and 8 bases at J, with 23 bases between the two ends. There are 16 residues in the CDR3. Germline V gene sequence: CDR1 MNHNY, CDR2 SVGAGI (reference sequence).

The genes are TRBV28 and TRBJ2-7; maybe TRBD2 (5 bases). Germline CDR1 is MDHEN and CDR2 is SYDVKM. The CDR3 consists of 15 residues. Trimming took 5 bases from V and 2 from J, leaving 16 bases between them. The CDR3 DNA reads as TGTGCCAGCAGTGCACCGGGAACGGGAACCTACGAGCAGTACTTC. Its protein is CASSAPGTGTYEQYF.

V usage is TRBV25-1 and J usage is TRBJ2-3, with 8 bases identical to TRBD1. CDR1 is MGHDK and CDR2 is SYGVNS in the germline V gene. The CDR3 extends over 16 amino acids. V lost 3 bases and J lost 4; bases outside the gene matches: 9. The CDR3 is CASSDYAQGAADTQYF. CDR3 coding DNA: TGTGCCAGCAGTGATTACGCCCAGGGGGCTGCAGATACGCAGTATTTT.

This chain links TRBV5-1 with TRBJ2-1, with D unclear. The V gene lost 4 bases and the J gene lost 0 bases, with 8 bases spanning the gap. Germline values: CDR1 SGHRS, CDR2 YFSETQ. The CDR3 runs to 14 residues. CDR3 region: CASSGENSYNEQFF. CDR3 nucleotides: TGCGCCAGCAGCGGAGAGAACTCCTACAATGAGCAGTTCTTC.

In DNA form, the CDR3 reads TGTGCCACCAGTGATTTCCCCGGACTAGCGGGGGACAATGAGCAGTTCTTC. This encodes CATSDFPGLAGDNEQFF. The chain couples TRBV24-1 to TRBJ2-1, with 13 bases that match TRBD2. Germline loops: CDR1 KGHDR, CDR2 SFDVKD. V shed 1 base, J shed 5 bases, and the junction held 4 bases outside the gene matches. The CDR3 runs to 17 residues.

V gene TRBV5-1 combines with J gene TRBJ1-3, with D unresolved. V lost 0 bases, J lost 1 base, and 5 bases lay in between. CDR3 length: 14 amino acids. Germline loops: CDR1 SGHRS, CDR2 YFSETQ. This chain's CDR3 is CASSLDLSGNTIYF. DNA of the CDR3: TGCGCCAGCAGCTTGGACTTATCTGGAAACACCATATATTTT.

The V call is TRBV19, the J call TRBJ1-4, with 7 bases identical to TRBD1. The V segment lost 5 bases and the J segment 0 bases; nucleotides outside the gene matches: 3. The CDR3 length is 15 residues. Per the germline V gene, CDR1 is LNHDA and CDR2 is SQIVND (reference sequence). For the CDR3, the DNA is TGTGCCAGTAGTCTCGGGACAGCAACTAATGAAAAACTGTTTTTT. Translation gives CASSLGTATNEKLFF.

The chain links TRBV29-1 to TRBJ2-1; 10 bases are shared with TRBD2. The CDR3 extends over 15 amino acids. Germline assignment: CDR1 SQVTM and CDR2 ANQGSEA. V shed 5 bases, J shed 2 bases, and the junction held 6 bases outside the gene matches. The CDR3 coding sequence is TGCAGCGTTTGGCTAGCGGGGGCCACCTACAATGAGCAGTTCTTC. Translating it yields CSVWLAGATYNEQFF.